These T cell receptor beta chains were read from a single sample in a study of OX40 agonist ivuxolimab in advanced cancers. The protocol was immunoSEQ multiplex PCR, while the TCRdb copy is restricted to in-frame clones and leaves out a portion. The sample comprises under 20,000 clones, roughly 86% of which are singletons, and approximately 0.7% rests with the top ten. This specimen was CD4+ or CD8+ T cells sorted from blood, taken in a trial of the OX40 agonist ivuxolimab. These receptors originate from an adult with an advanced solid tumor such as melanoma, head and neck, liver or kidney cancer. The CDR3 runs from the conserved cysteine through the conserved F or W. Each record gives: clone size, V gene, J gene, D gene, CDR3 protein, CDR3 DNA. The D gene is left open where the match is weak. Only some rows state a clone size, as once, few, many or a class for expanded clones.

clone_size: -; v_call: TRBV7-9; j_call: TRBJ1-2; d_call: TRBD1; cdr3_aa: CASSFGGTGSGYTF; cdr3_nt: TGTGCCAGCAGCTTTGGGGGGACAGGGAGTGGCTACACCTTC
clone_size: -; v_call: TRBV11-2; j_call: TRBJ1-2; d_call: TRBD1; cdr3_aa: CASSAGTGGVGYTF; cdr3_nt: TGTGCCAGCAGCGCTGGGACAGGGGGCGTCGGCTACACCTTC
clone_size: few; v_call: TRBV25-1; j_call: TRBJ1-5; d_call: -; cdr3_aa: CASSAGFEQPQHF; cdr3_nt: TGTGCCAGCAGTGCGGGGTTTGAACAGCCCCAGCATTTT
clone_size: once; v_call: TRBV5-1; j_call: TRBJ2-3; d_call: -; cdr3_aa: CASMGHPTDTQYF; cdr3_nt: TGCGCCAGCATGGGGCACCCCACAGATACGCAGTATTTT
clone_size: -; v_call: TRBV28; j_call: TRBJ1-2; d_call: TRBD1; cdr3_aa: CASSLLQGPYGYTF; cdr3_nt: TGTGCCAGCAGTTTGTTACAGGGGCCCTATGGCTACACCTTC
clone_size: -; v_call: TRBV7-3; j_call: TRBJ2-3; d_call: TRBD2; cdr3_aa: CASSLGLAGATDTQYF; cdr3_nt: TGTGCCAGCAGTCTAGGACTAGCGGGGGCCACAGATACGCAGTATTTT
clone_size: -; v_call: TRBV19; j_call: TRBJ1-2; d_call: -; cdr3_aa: CASSDPRRERWGYTF; cdr3_nt: TGTGCCAGTAGTGACCCTCGCAGGGAACGGTGGGGCTACACCTTC
clone_size: -; v_call: TRBV11-2; j_call: TRBJ2-2; d_call: -; cdr3_aa: CASSFLVGRGAGELFF; cdr3_nt: TGTGCCAGCAGCTTTCTCGTCGGTAGGGGAGCCGGGGAGCTGTTTTTT
clone_size: -; v_call: TRBV10-2; j_call: TRBJ1-1; d_call: TRBD1; cdr3_aa: CASRGQVNTEAFF; cdr3_nt: TGCGCCAGCAGGGGACAGGTGAACACTGAAGCTTTCTTT
clone_size: -; v_call: TRBV5-1; j_call: TRBJ2-1; d_call: TRBD2; cdr3_aa: CASSVTGTSGLNEQFF; cdr3_nt: TGCGCCAGCAGCGTCACCGGGACTAGCGGTCTCAATGAGCAGTTCTTC
clone_size: -; v_call: TRBV5-6; j_call: TRBJ1-3; d_call: -; cdr3_aa: CASSLAGDTGNTIYF; cdr3_nt: TGTGCCAGCAGCTTGGCCGGGGACACTGGAAACACCATATATTTT
clone_size: -; v_call: TRBV6-1; j_call: TRBJ2-3; d_call: -; cdr3_aa: CASSELASYSTDTQYF; cdr3_nt: TGTGCCAGCAGTGAATTGGCCAGCTATAGCACAGATACGCAGTATTTT
clone_size: -; v_call: TRBV2; j_call: TRBJ2-1; d_call: TRBD2; cdr3_aa: CASQLAGGGQFF; cdr3_nt: TGTGCCAGCCAATTAGCGGGAGGAGGGCAGTTCTTC
clone_size: -; v_call: TRBV10-2; j_call: TRBJ1-2; d_call: TRBD1; cdr3_aa: CASKRTGGTYGYTF; cdr3_nt: TGCGCCAGCAAGCGGACAGGAGGTACCTATGGCTACACCTTC
clone_size: -; v_call: TRBV6-6; j_call: TRBJ2-7; d_call: -; cdr3_aa: CASSYASYEQYF; cdr3_nt: TGTGCCAGCAGTTACGCATCCTACGAGCAGTACTTC
clone_size: -; v_call: TRBV6-1; j_call: TRBJ1-1; d_call: -; cdr3_aa: CASSQSWGRKAFF; cdr3_nt: TGTGCCAGCAGCCAAAGCTGGGGCCGGAAAGCTTTCTTT
clone_size: -; v_call: TRBV6-1; j_call: TRBJ2-1; d_call: -; cdr3_aa: CASSAGFSYNEQFF; cdr3_nt: TGTGCCAGCAGTGCAGGGTTTTCCTACAATGAGCAGTTCTTC
clone_size: -; v_call: TRBV7-9; j_call: TRBJ2-5; d_call: TRBD1; cdr3_aa: CASSQGDRGRGETQYF; cdr3_nt: TGTGCCAGCAGCCAAGGGGACAGGGGGCGCGGGGAGACCCAGTACTTC
clone_size: -; v_call: TRBV29-1; j_call: TRBJ2-5; d_call: TRBD2; cdr3_aa: CSLGLAETQYF; cdr3_nt: TGCAGCTTGGGACTAGCGGAGACCCAGTACTTC
clone_size: once; v_call: TRBV19; j_call: TRBJ2-3; d_call: -; cdr3_aa: CASSSGGFNTDTQYF; cdr3_nt: TGTGCCAGTAGTTCAGGGGGGTTCAACACAGATACGCAGTATTTT
clone_size: -; v_call: TRBV2; j_call: TRBJ1-2; d_call: -; cdr3_aa: CASSRAGTGYTF; cdr3_nt: TGTGCCAGCAGTCGAGCTGGGACGGGCTACACCTTC
clone_size: -; v_call: TRBV5-1; j_call: TRBJ2-7; d_call: TRBD1; cdr3_aa: CASSSGTGVGEQYF; cdr3_nt: TGCGCCAGCAGCTCCGGGACAGGGGTGGGAGAGCAGTACTTC
clone_size: -; v_call: TRBV5-1; j_call: TRBJ2-3; d_call: TRBD2; cdr3_aa: CASSLPASGGVTDTQYF; cdr3_nt: TGCGCCAGCAGCTTGCCGGCTAGCGGGGGGGTCACAGATACGCAGTATTTT
clone_size: -; v_call: TRBV7-9; j_call: TRBJ2-1; d_call: TRBD1; cdr3_aa: CASSQGGTGDNEQFF; cdr3_nt: TGTGCCAGCAGCCAAGGAGGGACAGGGGACAATGAGCAGTTCTTC
clone_size: -; v_call: TRBV11-1; j_call: TRBJ1-2; d_call: -; cdr3_aa: CASSVEGADGYTF; cdr3_nt: TGTGCCAGCAGCGTGGAAGGGGCGGATGGCTACACCTTC
clone_size: few; v_call: TRBV6-4; j_call: TRBJ1-2; d_call: TRBD1; cdr3_aa: CASRPTGGHGYTF; cdr3_nt: TGTGCCAGCAGGCCCACAGGGGGCCATGGCTACACCTTC
clone_size: -; v_call: TRBV5-1; j_call: TRBJ2-3; d_call: -; cdr3_aa: CASSFWGRDTQYF; cdr3_nt: TGCGCCAGCAGCTTTTGGGGAAGGGATACGCAGTATTTT
clone_size: -; v_call: TRBV4-1; j_call: TRBJ2-2; d_call: -; cdr3_aa: CASSHNSRTGELFF; cdr3_nt: TGCGCCAGCAGCCATAACTCCCGAACCGGGGAGCTGTTTTTT
clone_size: -; v_call: TRBV30; j_call: TRBJ2-5; d_call: -; cdr3_aa: CAWSVGETQYF; cdr3_nt: TGTGCCTGGAGTGTAGGCGAGACCCAGTACTTC
clone_size: -; v_call: TRBV4-2; j_call: TRBJ2-5; d_call: TRBD2; cdr3_aa: CASSQELWTSGSLDQETQYF; cdr3_nt: TGTGCCAGCAGCCAAGAACTGTGGACTAGCGGGAGTCTGGACCAAGAGACCCAGTACTTC
clone_size: -; v_call: TRBV5-8; j_call: TRBJ2-3; d_call: -; cdr3_aa: CASSRDSGTDTQYF; cdr3_nt: TGTGCCAGCAGCCGGGACTCGGGCACAGATACGCAGTATTTT
clone_size: -; v_call: TRBV5-1; j_call: TRBJ2-3; d_call: -; cdr3_aa: CASEGGYSTDTQYF; cdr3_nt: TGCGCCAGTGAAGGGGGATATAGCACAGATACGCAGTATTTT
clone_size: -; v_call: TRBV19; j_call: TRBJ2-5; d_call: TRBD1; cdr3_aa: CASSIGTGFQETQYF; cdr3_nt: TGTGCCAGTAGTATAGGGACAGGGTTTCAAGAGACCCAGTACTTC
clone_size: -; v_call: TRBV15; j_call: TRBJ1-2; d_call: TRBD1; cdr3_aa: CATSRSTGVYGYTF; cdr3_nt: TGTGCCACCAGCAGATCTACAGGGGTCTATGGCTACACCTTC
clone_size: once; v_call: TRBV30; j_call: TRBJ2-7; d_call: TRBD2; cdr3_aa: CAWSVMASGTYEQYF; cdr3_nt: TGTGCCTGGAGTGTAATGGCTAGCGGAACCTACGAGCAGTACTTC
clone_size: -; v_call: TRBV6-5; j_call: TRBJ2-5; d_call: TRBD2; cdr3_aa: CASTKRGTSGETQYF; cdr3_nt: TGTGCCAGCACCAAGAGGGGGACTAGCGGGGAGACCCAGTACTTC
clone_size: -; v_call: TRBV10-3; j_call: TRBJ1-1; d_call: -; cdr3_aa: CAIRPGGRGMNTEAFF; cdr3_nt: TGTGCCATCAGACCCGGAGGGCGCGGTATGAACACTGAAGCTTTCTTT
clone_size: -; v_call: TRBV5-4; j_call: TRBJ2-1; d_call: TRBD1; cdr3_aa: CASSVGYQGADEQFF; cdr3_nt: TGTGCCAGCAGCGTGGGGTATCAGGGGGCTGATGAGCAGTTCTTC
clone_size: -; v_call: TRBV2; j_call: TRBJ2-2; d_call: -; cdr3_aa: CASRAHSSSTGELFF; cdr3_nt: TGTGCCAGCAGGGCCCATTCGAGCTCCACCGGGGAGCTGTTTTTT
clone_size: few; v_call: TRBV5-1; j_call: TRBJ2-3; d_call: TRBD2; cdr3_aa: CASSLGRLAESTDTQYF; cdr3_nt: TGCGCCAGCAGCCTTGGGCGGCTAGCGGAGAGCACAGATACGCAGTATTTT
clone_size: -; v_call: TRBV19; j_call: TRBJ2-7; d_call: -; cdr3_aa: CASSREGHGYYEQYF; cdr3_nt: TGTGCCAGTAGTAGGGAGGGACACGGGTACTACGAGCAGTACTTC
clone_size: once; v_call: TRBV5-1; j_call: TRBJ1-2; d_call: -; cdr3_aa: CASSLGGVSGYTF; cdr3_nt: TGCGCCAGCAGCTTGGGGGGAGTAAGCGGCTACACCTTC
clone_size: -; v_call: TRBV5-6; j_call: TRBJ1-5; d_call: -; cdr3_aa: CASSLGIDDQPQHF; cdr3_nt: TGTGCCAGCAGCTTGGGGATTGACGATCAGCCCCAGCATTTT
clone_size: -; v_call: TRBV4-2; j_call: TRBJ1-5; d_call: -; cdr3_aa: CASRGGADQPQHF; cdr3_nt: TGTGCCAGCAGGGGGGGAGCGGATCAGCCCCAGCATTTT
clone_size: -; v_call: TRBV7-6; j_call: TRBJ2-5; d_call: -; cdr3_aa: CASSPGSGTQYF; cdr3_nt: TGTGCCAGCAGCCCTGGAAGCGGGACCCAGTACTTC
clone_size: -; v_call: TRBV9; j_call: TRBJ2-5; d_call: -; cdr3_aa: CASSVASNQETQYF; cdr3_nt: TGTGCCAGCAGCGTAGCGTCAAACCAAGAGACCCAGTACTTC
clone_size: -; v_call: TRBV30; j_call: TRBJ2-5; d_call: -; cdr3_aa: CAWAGAETQYF; cdr3_nt: TGTGCCTGGGCGGGGGCGGAGACCCAGTACTTC
clone_size: -; v_call: TRBV30; j_call: TRBJ2-7; d_call: TRBD1; cdr3_aa: CAWSRLGWGDYRDRADYEQYF; cdr3_nt: TGTGCCTGGAGTCGTTTAGGCTGGGGTGATTACCGGGACAGGGCCGACTACGAGCAGTACTTC
clone_size: few; v_call: TRBV5-4; j_call: TRBJ2-3; d_call: TRBD2; cdr3_aa: CASSSAGADTQYF; cdr3_nt: TGTGCCAGCAGCTCAGCGGGAGCAGATACGCAGTATTTT
clone_size: -; v_call: TRBV2; j_call: TRBJ1-5; d_call: TRBD1; cdr3_aa: CASSKNRGSNQPQHF; cdr3_nt: TGTGCCAGCAGTAAAAACAGGGGGAGCAATCAGCCCCAGCATTTT
clone_size: once; v_call: TRBV29-1; j_call: TRBJ2-3; d_call: -; cdr3_aa: CSVEVTSTDTQYF; cdr3_nt: TGCAGCGTTGAGGTAACTAGCACAGATACGCAGTATTTT
clone_size: once; v_call: TRBV29-1; j_call: TRBJ1-2; d_call: TRBD1; cdr3_aa: CSAGRGRTSGYTF; cdr3_nt: TGCAGTGCAGGGAGGGGGCGCACGAGCGGCTACACCTTC
clone_size: -; v_call: TRBV6-1; j_call: TRBJ2-4; d_call: TRBD2; cdr3_aa: CASRSAGGRNIQYF; cdr3_nt: TGTGCCAGCAGAAGTGCGGGGGGGCGCAACATTCAGTACTTC
clone_size: -; v_call: TRBV5-4; j_call: TRBJ2-7; d_call: TRBD2; cdr3_aa: CASSLGLPGGAYEQYF; cdr3_nt: TGTGCCAGCAGCTTGGGTCTCCCGGGAGGCGCCTACGAGCAGTACTTC
clone_size: -; v_call: TRBV23-1; j_call: TRBJ1-4; d_call: TRBD1; cdr3_aa: CATGTGKKREQKLFF; cdr3_nt: TGCGCAACGGGGACAGGGAAAAAAAGGGAGCAAAAACTGTTTTTT
clone_size: -; v_call: TRBV6-1; j_call: TRBJ2-1; d_call: TRBD2; cdr3_aa: CASRASGEQFF; cdr3_nt: TGTGCCAGCAGGGCTAGCGGAGAGCAGTTCTTC
clone_size: -; v_call: TRBV15; j_call: TRBJ1-6; d_call: -; cdr3_aa: CATSRSGAVDSPLHF; cdr3_nt: TGTGCCACCAGCAGATCAGGGGCCGTGGATTCACCCCTCCACTTT